The 13 T cell receptor beta chains below come from one sample, sequenced in a study of shared clonotypes between healthy human individuals. Here immunoSEQ multiplex PCR was the method, and the copy in TCRdb shows in-frame clones only, minus some. The sample records 2.5 million or so clones, around 94% being singletons. The specimen sequenced was naive CD4+ T cells sorted from blood. Subset: CD45RA+ positively selected. These receptors were taken from a man aged 18-30 years in good health.

CDR3 in amino acids: CASSFQGSSYNEQFF. The CDR3 nucleotides are TGTGCCAGCAGCTTTCAAGGGAGCTCCTACAATGAGCAGTTCTTC. The chain is built from TRBV7-2 and TRBJ2-1, with a possible D match to TRBD2 (5 bases). V lost 3 bases, J lost 0 bases, and 9 bases lay in between. Germline CDR1 reads SGHTA; CDR2 reads FQGNSA. CDR3 length equals 15 residues.

This sequence joins TRBV30 and TRBJ2-5; the D is unclear. The CDR3 is 12 amino acids. CDR1 and CDR2 from the germline V gene are GTSNPN and SVGIG (reference sequence). Deletions cut 8 bases from V and 1 base from J, with 11 bases between. DNA for the CDR3: TGTGCCCTTACACGGATCCAAGAGACCCAGTACTTC. Amino acid sequence: CALTRIQETQYF.

The rearrangement links TRBV19 to TRBJ1-5; the D is unclear. V dropped 4 bases and J dropped 3 bases, with 13 bases sitting between them. Germline loops: CDR1 LNHDA, CDR2 SQIVND (reference sequence). This CDR3 comprises 15 residues. The CDR3 DNA reads as TGTGCCAGTAGTACCCCGAGGGTCGACAATCAGCCCCAGCATTTT. Protein: CASSTPRVDNQPQHF.

This clone occurred once. The genes are TRBV4-3 and TRBJ2-3, with D perhaps matching TRBD2 (5 bases). The CDR3 length is 14 residues. V was cut by 4 bases and J by 2 bases, with 10 bases left in between. The germline V gene encodes CDR1 LGHNA and CDR2 YSLEER. CDR3 sequence: CASSPGGSTDTQYF. CDR3 nucleotides: TGCGCCAGCAGCCCCGGAGGTTCCACAGATACGCAGTATTTT.

This clone occurred once. The chain carries TRBV2 and TRBJ1-6; D unresolved. This CDR3 is built from 12 residues. Trimming left V 5 bases short and J 15 bases short, with 14 bases between. Per germline, CDR1 SNHLY and CDR2 FYNNEI. This CDR3 reads CASSPPTSGLHF. The CDR3 DNA reads as TGTGCCAGCAGTCCCCCGACCAGCGGCCTCCACTTT.

The chain uses TRBV11-2 and TRBJ2-1, with 7 bases fitting TRBD2. Germline CDR1 and CDR2: SGHAT and FQNNGV. J lost 5 bases, V lost 4 bases, and 8 bases had no gene match. The length of the CDR3 is 15 residues. In nucleotides, the CDR3 is TGTGCCAGCAGCTCTCTCGCGGGGAGGGACAATGAGCAGTTCTTC. Encoded protein: CASSSLAGRDNEQFF.

The J gene is TRBJ1-2, the V gene TRBV7-2; D is undetermined. There are 12 residues in the CDR3. Trimming cost V 3 bases and J 7 bases, with 9 bases left between them. Germline values: CDR1 SGHTA, CDR2 FQGNSA. The CDR3 nucleotides read TGTGCCAGCAGCTTCCGGATGGCTGGCTACACCTTC. Protein: CASSFRMAGYTF.

V gene TRBV7-9 combines with J gene TRBJ2-5, with TRBD1 matching over 10 bases. Germline CDR1 SEHNR, CDR2 FQNEAQ (reference sequence). This CDR3 comprises 14 residues. Trimming removed 5 bases from V and 5 bases from J; junction bases left unmatched: 5. CDR3 in amino acids: CASSHLGQGETQYF. DNA of the CDR3: TGTGCCAGCAGCCACCTGGGACAGGGGGAGACCCAGTACTTC.

Only one count was recorded for this clone. The chain uses TRBV6-4 and TRBJ2-1; the match to TRBD2 covers 9 bases. The V gene end was trimmed by 0 bases and the J gene end by 4 bases; junction bases not matched to a gene: 4. The CDR3 spans 16 residues. Germline assignment: CDR1 MRHNA and CDR2 SNTAGT. The CDR3 protein is CASSDSGAGGYNEQFF. The CDR3 DNA sequence: TGTGCCAGCAGTGACTCGGGAGCGGGGGGTTACAATGAGCAGTTCTTC.

The DNA for the CDR3 is TGTGCCAGCAGCTTAATCCTAGCGGGAGTAGAGACCCAGTACTTC. Amino acid sequence: CASSLILAGVETQYF. The chain links TRBV11-2 to TRBJ2-5; TRBD2 matches 10 bases. The CDR3 has 15 residues. Trimming at V came to 2 bases and at J to 4 bases, leaving 4 bases not matched to a gene. CDR1 is SGHAT and CDR2 is FQNNGV in the germline V gene.

This clone was observed once. The sample carries other DNA sequences with the same CDR3. V usage is TRBV6-5 and J usage is TRBJ2-2; the D gene could be TRBD1 or TRBD2 (5 bases each). This CDR3 has 14 amino acids. Trimming stripped 6 bases from V and 1 base from J, with 9 bases between. Per the germline V gene, CDR1 is MNHEY and CDR2 is SVGAGI. The CDR3 DNA follows: TGTGCCAGCAGCCGGGACGTGAACACCGGGGAGCTGTTTTTT. It codes for CASSRDVNTGELFF.

The gene calls are TRBV19 and TRBJ2-5; D might be TRBD2 (6 bases). Germline assignment: CDR1 LNHDA and CDR2 SQIVND (reference sequence). This CDR3 is built from 13 residues. Trimming left V 1 base short and J 10 bases short, with 13 bases between. The CDR3 DNA follows: TGTGCCAGTAGTATAGCGGGGGTCGGGGGCCAGTACTTC. This sequence encodes CASSIAGVGGQYF.

The V call is TRBV10-3, the J call TRBJ2-5; TRBD2 is a possible D gene (5 bases). The CDR3 runs 14 residues. Per the germline V gene, CDR1 is ENHRY and CDR2 is SYGVKD. Trimming removed 4 bases from V and 3 bases from J, with 12 bases in between. CDR3 DNA: TGTGCCATCAGTGGAGGGCTTAATAAAGAGACCCAGTACTTC. This sequence encodes CAISGGLNKETQYF.